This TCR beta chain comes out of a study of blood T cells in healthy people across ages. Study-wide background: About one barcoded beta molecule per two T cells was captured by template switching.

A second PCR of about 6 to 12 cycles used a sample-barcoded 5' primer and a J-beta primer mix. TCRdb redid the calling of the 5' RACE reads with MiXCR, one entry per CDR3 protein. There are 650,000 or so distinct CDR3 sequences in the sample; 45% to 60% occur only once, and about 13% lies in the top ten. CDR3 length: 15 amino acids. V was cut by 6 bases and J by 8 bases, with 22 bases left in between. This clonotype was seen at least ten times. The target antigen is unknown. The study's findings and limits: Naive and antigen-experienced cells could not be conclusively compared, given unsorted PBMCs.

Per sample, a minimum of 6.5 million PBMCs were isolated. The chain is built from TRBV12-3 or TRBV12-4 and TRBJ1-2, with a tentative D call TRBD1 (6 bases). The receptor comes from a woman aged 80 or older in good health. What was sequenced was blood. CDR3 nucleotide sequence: TGTGCCAGCAGCCCTACACACGGGGGCTCGGGGGGCTACACCTTC. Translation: CASSPTHGGSGGYTF.